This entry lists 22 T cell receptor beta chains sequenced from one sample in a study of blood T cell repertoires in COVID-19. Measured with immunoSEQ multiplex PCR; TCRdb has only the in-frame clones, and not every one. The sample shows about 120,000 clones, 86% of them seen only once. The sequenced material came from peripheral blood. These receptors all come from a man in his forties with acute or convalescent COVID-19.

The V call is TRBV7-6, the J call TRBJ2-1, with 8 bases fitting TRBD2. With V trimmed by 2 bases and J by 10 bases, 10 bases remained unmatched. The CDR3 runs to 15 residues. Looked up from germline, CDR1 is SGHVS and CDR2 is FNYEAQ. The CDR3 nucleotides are TGTGCCAGCAGCTTAAGAGCGGGAGTCGGGTACGAGCAGTTCTTC. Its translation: CASSLRAGVGYEQFF.

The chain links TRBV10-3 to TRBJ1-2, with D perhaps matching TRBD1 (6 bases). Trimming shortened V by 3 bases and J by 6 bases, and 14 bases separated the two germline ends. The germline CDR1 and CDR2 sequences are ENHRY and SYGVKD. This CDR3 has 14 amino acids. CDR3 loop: CAISDRGRPDGYTF. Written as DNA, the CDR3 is TGTGCCATCAGTGACAGGGGTAGACCGGATGGCTACACCTTC.

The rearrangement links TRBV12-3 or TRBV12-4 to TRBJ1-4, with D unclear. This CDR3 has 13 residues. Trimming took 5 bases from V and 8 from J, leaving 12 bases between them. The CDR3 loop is CASSLQLREKLFF. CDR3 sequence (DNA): TGTGCCAGCAGTCTACAGCTACGAGAAAAACTGTTTTTT.

The chain's CDR3 is CSVEYRAGGRDTGELFF. CDR3 DNA: TGCAGCGTTGAATATCGAGCGGGAGGCCGAGACACCGGGGAGCTGTTTTTT. V gene TRBV29-1 combines with J gene TRBJ2-2, with TRBD2 matching over 9 bases. The trim removed 2 bases at V and 3 bases at J, leaving 10 bases unmatched. Germline CDR1 SQVTM, CDR2 ANQGSEA. This CDR3 region has 17 residues.

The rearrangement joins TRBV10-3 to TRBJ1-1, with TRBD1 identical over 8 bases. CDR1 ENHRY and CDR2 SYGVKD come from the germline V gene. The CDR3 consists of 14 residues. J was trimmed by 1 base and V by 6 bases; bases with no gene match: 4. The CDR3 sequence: CAISQDRANTEAFF. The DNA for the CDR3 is TGTGCCATCAGCCAGGACAGGGCGAACACTGAAGCTTTCTTT.

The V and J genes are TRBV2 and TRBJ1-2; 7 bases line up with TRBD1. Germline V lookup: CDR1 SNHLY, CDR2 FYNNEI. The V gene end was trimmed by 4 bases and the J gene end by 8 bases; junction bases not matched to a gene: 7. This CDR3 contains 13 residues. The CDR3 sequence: CASSVGTDLGYTF. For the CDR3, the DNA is TGTGCCAGCAGTGTCGGGACAGATCTGGGCTACACCTTC.

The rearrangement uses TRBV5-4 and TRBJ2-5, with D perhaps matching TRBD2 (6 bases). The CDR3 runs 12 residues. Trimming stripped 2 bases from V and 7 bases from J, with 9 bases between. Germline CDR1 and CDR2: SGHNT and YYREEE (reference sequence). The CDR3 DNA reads TGTGCCAGCAGCTTAACAGCGGGGACCCAGTACTTC. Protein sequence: CASSLTAGTQYF.

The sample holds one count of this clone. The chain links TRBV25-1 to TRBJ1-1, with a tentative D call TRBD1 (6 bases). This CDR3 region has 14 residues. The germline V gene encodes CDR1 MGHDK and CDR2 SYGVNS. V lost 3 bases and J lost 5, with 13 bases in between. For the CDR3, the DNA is TGTGCCAGCAGTGATGAGGGGGTTTGGACTGAAGCTTTCTTT. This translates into CASSDEGVWTEAFF.

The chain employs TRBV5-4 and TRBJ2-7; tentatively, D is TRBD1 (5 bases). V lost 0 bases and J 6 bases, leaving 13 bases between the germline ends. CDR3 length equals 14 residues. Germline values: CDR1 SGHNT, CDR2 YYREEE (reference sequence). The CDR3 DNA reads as TGTGCCAGCAGCTTGGAACAGGTGAACGCCGAGCAGTACTTC. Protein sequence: CASSLEQVNAEQYF.

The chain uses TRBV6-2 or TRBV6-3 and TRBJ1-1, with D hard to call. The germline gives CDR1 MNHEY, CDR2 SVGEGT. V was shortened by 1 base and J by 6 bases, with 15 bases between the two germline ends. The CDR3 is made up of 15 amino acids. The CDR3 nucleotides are TGTGCCAGCAGTTACTTGTCGCGTGAGGGCGCTGAAGCTTTCTTT. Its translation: CASSYLSREGAEAFF.

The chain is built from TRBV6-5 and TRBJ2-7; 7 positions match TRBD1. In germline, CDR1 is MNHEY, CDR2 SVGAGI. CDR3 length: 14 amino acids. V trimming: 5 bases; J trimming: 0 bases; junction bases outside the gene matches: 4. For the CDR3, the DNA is TGTGCCAGCAGTCGGACAGGAGACTCCTACGAGCAGTACTTC. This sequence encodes CASSRTGDSYEQYF.

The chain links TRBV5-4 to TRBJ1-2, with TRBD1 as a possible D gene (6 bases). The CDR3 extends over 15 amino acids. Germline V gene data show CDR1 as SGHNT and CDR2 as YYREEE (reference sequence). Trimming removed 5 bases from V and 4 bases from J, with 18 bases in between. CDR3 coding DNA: TGTGCCAGCAGTCTTCAGGGGATGGGTGGCTATGGCTACACCTTC. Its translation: CASSLQGMGGYGYTF.

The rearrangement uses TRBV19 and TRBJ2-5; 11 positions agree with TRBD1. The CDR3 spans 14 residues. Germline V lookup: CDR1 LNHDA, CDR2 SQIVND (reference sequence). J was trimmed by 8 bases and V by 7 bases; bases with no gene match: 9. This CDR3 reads CASTPGTGGDTQYF. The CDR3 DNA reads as TGTGCCAGTACCCCCGGGACAGGGGGTGACACCCAGTACTTC. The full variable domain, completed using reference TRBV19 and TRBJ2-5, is DGGITQSPKYLFRKEGQNVTLSCEQNLNHDAMYWYRQDPGQGLRLIYYSQIVNDFQKGDIAEGYSVSREKKESFPLTVTSAQKNPTAFYLCASTPGTGGDTQYFGPGTRLLVL.

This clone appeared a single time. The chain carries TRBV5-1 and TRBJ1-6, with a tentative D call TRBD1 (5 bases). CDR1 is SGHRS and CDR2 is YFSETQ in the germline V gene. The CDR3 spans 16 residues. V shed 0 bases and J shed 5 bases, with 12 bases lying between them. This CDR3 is CASSLGPSGDNSPLHF. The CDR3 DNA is TGCGCCAGCAGCTTGGGGCCTTCGGGGGATAATTCACCCCTCCACTTT.

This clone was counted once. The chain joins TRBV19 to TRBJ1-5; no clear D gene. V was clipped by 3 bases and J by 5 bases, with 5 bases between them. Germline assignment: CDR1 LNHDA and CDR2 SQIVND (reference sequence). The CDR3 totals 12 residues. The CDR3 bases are TGTGCCAGTAGTATGCGTTATCAGCCCCAGCATTTT. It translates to CASSMRYQPQHF.

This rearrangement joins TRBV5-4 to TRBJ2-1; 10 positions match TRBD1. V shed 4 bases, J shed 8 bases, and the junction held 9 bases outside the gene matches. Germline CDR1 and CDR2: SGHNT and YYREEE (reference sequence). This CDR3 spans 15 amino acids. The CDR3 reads CASSLSETGGDEQFF. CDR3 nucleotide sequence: TGTGCCAGCAGCCTCTCCGAGACAGGGGGCGATGAGCAGTTCTTC.

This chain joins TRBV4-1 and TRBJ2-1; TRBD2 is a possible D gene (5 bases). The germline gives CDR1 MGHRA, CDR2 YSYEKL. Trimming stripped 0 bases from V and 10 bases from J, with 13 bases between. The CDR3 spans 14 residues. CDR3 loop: CASSQDRGVREQFF. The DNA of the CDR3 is TGCGCCAGCAGCCAAGATCGGGGAGTACGGGAGCAGTTCTTC.

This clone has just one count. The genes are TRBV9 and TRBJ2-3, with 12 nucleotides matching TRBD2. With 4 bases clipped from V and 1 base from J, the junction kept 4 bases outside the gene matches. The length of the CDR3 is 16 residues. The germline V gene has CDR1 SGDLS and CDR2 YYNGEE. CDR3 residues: CASSFWTSGGTDTQYF. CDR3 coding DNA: TGTGCCAGCAGCTTTTGGACTAGCGGGGGCACAGATACGCAGTATTTT.

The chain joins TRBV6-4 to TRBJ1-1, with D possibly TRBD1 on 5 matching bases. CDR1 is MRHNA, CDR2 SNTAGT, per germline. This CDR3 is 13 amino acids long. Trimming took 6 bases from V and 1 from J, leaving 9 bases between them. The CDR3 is CASSLTGNTEAFF. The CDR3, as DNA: TGTGCCAGCAGCCTAACAGGGAACACTGAAGCTTTCTTT.

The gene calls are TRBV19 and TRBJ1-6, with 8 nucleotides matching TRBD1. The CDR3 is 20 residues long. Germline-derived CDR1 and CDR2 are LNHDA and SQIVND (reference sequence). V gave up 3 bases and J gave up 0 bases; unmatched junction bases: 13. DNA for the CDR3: TGTGCCAGTAGTATTAACCGGGACAGGCCAGGGAGCTCCTATAATTCACCCCTCCACTTT. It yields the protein CASSINRDRPGSSYNSPLHF.

CDR3 residues: CASGPLTGLDTEAFF. In nucleotides, the CDR3 is TGTGCTAGTGGTCCTTTAACAGGGTTGGACACTGAAGCTTTCTTT. This sequence joins TRBV12-5 and TRBJ1-1, with D perhaps TRBD1 (6 bases). Per the germline V gene, CDR1 is LGHNT and CDR2 is FRNRAP. The length of the CDR3 is 15 residues. The V and J ends lost 5 bases and 3 bases respectively, with 16 bases between them.

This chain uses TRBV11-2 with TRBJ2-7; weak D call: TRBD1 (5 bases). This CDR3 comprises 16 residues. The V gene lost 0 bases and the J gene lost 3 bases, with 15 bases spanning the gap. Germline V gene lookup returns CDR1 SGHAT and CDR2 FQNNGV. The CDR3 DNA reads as TGTGCCAGCAGCTTAGAATCGCAGGGCCTATTCTACGAGCAGTACTTC. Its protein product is CASSLESQGLFYEQYF.